This T cell receptor beta chain comes out of a study of blood T cell repertoires in COVID-19. Overall study: Samples representing acute and convalescent COVID-19 were sourced from the United States, Italy and Spain. The cDNA or gDNA used as material had been derived from T cells, B-cell-depleted T cells, or PBMCs.

This CDR3 is built from 14 residues. The J segment lost 5 bases and the V segment lost 4 bases, leaving 3 bases of the junction unmatched. Germline V lookup: CDR1 MNHEY, CDR2 SMNVEV (reference sequence). In the authors' methods: The authors estimated nucleated cell counts from reference gene primer amplification. The data were produced by immunoSEQ multiplex PCR, yet TCRdb's version contains in-frame clones alone and is incomplete. V and J calls and clone size follow that table, whereas D and trimming were derived from the DNA. The table has approximately 160,000 clones, around 83% seen once. The TCR sequence derives from a man aged 70 or older who had recovered from COVID-19. The sequenced material came from peripheral blood. V is TRBV27 and J is TRBJ1-4, with 8 bases fitting TRBD1. DNA for the CDR3: TGTGCCAGCAGTTCCTGGACAGGGAATGAAAAACTGTTTTTT. It translates to CASSSWTGNEKLFF. Full variable domain (missing parts from reference TRBV27 and TRBJ1-4): EAQVTQNPRYLITVTGKKLTVTCSQNMNHEYMSWYRQDPGLGLRQIYYSMNVEVTDKGDVPEGYKVSRKEKRNFPLILESPSPNQTSLYFCASSSWTGNEKLFFGSGTQLSVL.